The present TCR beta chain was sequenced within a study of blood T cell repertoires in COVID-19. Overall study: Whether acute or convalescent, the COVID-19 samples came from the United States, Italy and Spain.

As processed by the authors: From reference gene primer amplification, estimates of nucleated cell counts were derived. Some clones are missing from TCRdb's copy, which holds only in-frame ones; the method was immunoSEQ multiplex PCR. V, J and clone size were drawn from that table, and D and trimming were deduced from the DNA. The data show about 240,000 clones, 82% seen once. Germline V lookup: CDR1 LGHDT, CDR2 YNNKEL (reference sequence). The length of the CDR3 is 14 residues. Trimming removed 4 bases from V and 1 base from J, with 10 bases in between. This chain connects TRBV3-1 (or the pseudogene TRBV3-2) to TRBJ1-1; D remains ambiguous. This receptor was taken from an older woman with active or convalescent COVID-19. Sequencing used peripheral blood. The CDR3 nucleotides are TGTGCCAGCAGCCGGGGAGGGTCGAACACTGAAGCTTTCTTT. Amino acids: CASSRGGSNTEAFF.